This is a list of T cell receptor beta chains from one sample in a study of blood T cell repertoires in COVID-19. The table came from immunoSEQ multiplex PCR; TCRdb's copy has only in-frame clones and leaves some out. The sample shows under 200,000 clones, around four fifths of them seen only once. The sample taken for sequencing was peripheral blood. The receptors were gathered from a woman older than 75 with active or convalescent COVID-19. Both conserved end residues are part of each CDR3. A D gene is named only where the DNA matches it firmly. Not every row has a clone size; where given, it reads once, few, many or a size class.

CASSWQGALSTEAFF TGTGCCAGCAGTTGGCAGGGGGCGCTGAGTACTGAAGCTTTCTTT TRBJ1-1 - TRBV28 TRBD1
CSADLAGGFTDTQYF TGCAGCGCGGACCTAGCGGGGGGCTTCACAGATACGCAGTATTTT TRBJ2-3 - TRBV29-1 TRBD2
CASSPTGGNQPQHF TGTGCCAGCTCACCGACAGGGGGCAATCAGCCCCAGCATTTT TRBJ1-5 - TRBV18 TRBD1
CASAVGRVTDTQYF TGTGCCAGCGCTGTCGGGAGGGTGACAGATACGCAGTATTTT TRBJ2-3 - TRBV2 TRBD2
CASSEGRLNTEAFF TGTGCCAGCAGTGAGGGCAGATTGAACACTGAAGCTTTCTTT TRBJ1-1 - TRBV2 -
CASSEKGDKGANYGYTF TGTGCCAGCAGTGAAAAGGGTGACAAGGGAGCTAACTATGGCTACACCTTC TRBJ1-2 - TRBV2 -
CASSGGRGSSGANVLTF TGTGCCAGCAGTGGTGGCAGGGGGTCCTCTGGGGCCAACGTCCTGACTTTC TRBJ2-6 once TRBV2 TRBD1
CASSLFPLGNTIYF TGTGCCAGCAGCTTATTCCCTTTGGGAAACACCATATATTTT TRBJ1-3 once TRBV7-8 -
CASSFYAGGSQQETQYF TGTGCCAGCAGTTTTTATGCCGGAGGAAGCCAACAAGAGACCCAGTACTTC TRBJ2-5 - TRBV27 -
CASSQGQSLMRYGYTF TGCGCCAGCAGCCAAGGACAGTCCCTAATGAGATATGGCTACACCTTC TRBJ1-2 medium-sized TRBV4-1 -
CASKPGLAGGYNEQFF TGCGCCAGCAAGCCTGGACTAGCGGGGGGTTACAATGAGCAGTTCTTC TRBJ2-1 - TRBV5-1 TRBD2
CASSAGLQETQYF TGTGCCAGTAGTGCGGGACTCCAAGAGACCCAGTACTTC TRBJ2-5 - TRBV19 -
CASSPAPLGQGTKNIQYF TGTGCCAGCTCACCCGCACCTCTGGGACAGGGTACCAAAAACATTCAGTACTTC TRBJ2-4 - TRBV18 TRBD1
CASSLGGSGANVLTF TGTGCCAGCAGCTTGGGGGGTTCTGGGGCCAACGTCCTGACTTTC TRBJ2-6 - TRBV11-2 -
CASSLLGHNSNQPQHF TGTGCCAGCAGTTTATTGGGGCACAATAGCAATCAGCCCCAGCATTTT TRBJ1-5 - TRBV27 -
CASSYSGLKDTRNQPQHF TGTGCCAGCAGTTACTCGGGTTTAAAGGACACACGCAATCAGCCCCAGCATTTT TRBJ1-5 - TRBV6-7 -
CASSQGGESYGYTF TGTGCCAGCAGCCAAGGGGGGGAGTCCTATGGCTACACCTTC TRBJ1-2 - TRBV3-1/TRBV3-2 -
CASSQYSNQPQHF TGTGCCAGCAGCCAGTATAGCAATCAGCCCCAGCATTTT TRBJ1-5 - TRBV6-4 -
CASSTPAGYWGYTF TGTGCCAGCAGCACACCTGCGGGGTATTGGGGCTACACCTTC TRBJ1-2 few TRBV7-2 -
CASTYWQGNYGYTF TGTGCCAGCACCTACTGGCAGGGTAACTATGGCTACACCTTC TRBJ1-2 - TRBV5-6 -
CASSWWGEETQYF TGTGCCAGCAGCTGGTGGGGGGAGGAGACCCAGTACTTC TRBJ2-5 - TRBV5-6 -
CASSLSSGETQYF TGTGCCAGCAGCTTAAGTTCCGGGGAGACCCAGTACTTC TRBJ2-5 - TRBV5-6 -
CAWTHRTGGFTEAFF TGTGCCTGGACCCACCGGACAGGGGGCTTTACTGAAGCTTTCTTT TRBJ1-1 - TRBV30 TRBD1
CASSQDASGFWGYTF TGCGCCAGCAGCCAAGATGCGTCAGGGTTTTGGGGCTACACCTTC TRBJ1-2 - TRBV4-1 -
CASSSQGNYGYTF TGTGCCAGCAGCTCCCAGGGGAACTATGGCTACACCTTC TRBJ1-2 - TRBV7-6 -
CASSVQGGPSNTGELFF TGTGCCAGCAGCGTGCAGGGGGGCCCTAGTAACACCGGGGAGCTGTTTTTT TRBJ2-2 - TRBV9 -
CASSESPRDTQYF TGTGCCAGCAGTGAGAGCCCACGGGATACGCAGTATTTT TRBJ2-3 - TRBV6-1 -
CASIPVGFNSNQPQHF TGTGCCAGTATTCCCGTTGGCTTCAATAGCAATCAGCCCCAGCATTTT TRBJ1-5 - TRBV19 -
CASTVRISGGAYNEQFF TGTGCCAGCACCGTCCGGATTAGCGGGGGGGCCTACAATGAGCAGTTCTTC TRBJ2-1 - TRBV27 TRBD2
CASSYSLGTQHGYTF TGTGCCAGCAGTTACTCGCTCGGGACACAGCATGGCTACACCTTC TRBJ1-2 - TRBV6-2/TRBV6-3 -
CASSERGAEDTQYF TGTGCCAGCAGTGAACGGGGGGCGGAAGATACGCAGTATTTT TRBJ2-3 - TRBV6-4 -
CASSLQGQDYGYTF TGCGCCAGCAGCTTACAGGGCCAGGACTATGGCTACACCTTC TRBJ1-2 - TRBV5-1 -
CSVVIPNRGQDEQYF TGCAGCGTTGTAATACCCAACAGGGGGCAGGACGAGCAGTACTTC TRBJ2-7 - TRBV29-1 TRBD1
CASRGLAGGQTDTQYF TGTGCCAGCCGTGGACTAGCGGGGGGCCAAACAGATACGCAGTATTTT TRBJ2-3 - TRBV6-1 TRBD2
CACCGGGSYQPQHF TGCGCCTGCTGCGGGGGGGGCTCTTATCAGCCCCAGCATTTT TRBJ1-5 - TRBV10-2 -
CASSFDRFSYNEQFF TGTGCCAGCAGCTTCGACAGGTTCTCCTACAATGAGCAGTTCTTC TRBJ2-1 - TRBV11-2 -
CASRGAPGTEAFF TGTGCCAGCAGAGGGGCCCCCGGCACTGAAGCTTTCTTT TRBJ1-1 - TRBV5-6 -
CASSLGQGISGNTIYF TGTGCCAGCAGCTTGGGACAGGGGATCTCTGGAAACACCATATATTTT TRBJ1-3 - TRBV5-6 TRBD1
CASSRLALGMNTEAFF TGTGCCAGCAGCCGCCTAGCATTAGGGATGAACACTGAAGCTTTCTTT TRBJ1-1 - TRBV7-8 -
CSVEGQGRAFGYTF TGCAGCGTTGAAGGTCAGGGGCGTGCATTTGGCTACACCTTC TRBJ1-2 - TRBV29-1 -
CAITETSGTEAFF TGTGCCATCACGGAGACTTCCGGCACTGAAGCTTTCTTT TRBJ1-1 once TRBV10-3 -
CASRLQGEAFF TGCGCCAGCAGGCTACAGGGGGAAGCTTTCTTT TRBJ1-1 - TRBV5-1 TRBD1
CASSYGVAKNIQYF TGTGCCAGTAGTTACGGGGTAGCCAAAAACATTCAGTACTTC TRBJ2-4 - TRBV19 -
CASRPGLAGGETQYF TGTGCCAGCAGACCCGGACTAGCGGGGGGGGAGACCCAGTACTTC TRBJ2-5 - TRBV3-1/TRBV3-2 TRBD2
CAITQRQDNEQFF TGTGCCATCACTCAACGACAGGACAATGAGCAGTTCTTC TRBJ2-1 - TRBV10-3 -
CASSLGGQGSMAFF TGTGCCAGCAGCTTAGGGGGACAGGGGTCCATGGCTTTCTTT TRBJ1-1 - TRBV7-9 TRBD1
CASSSRAGQGSYEQYF TGTGCCAGCAGTTCCAGGGCCGGGCAGGGGTCCTACGAGCAGTACTTC TRBJ2-7 - TRBV6-5 -
CASSFGQSTDTQYF TGTGCCAGCAGCTTTGGGCAGAGCACAGATACGCAGTATTTT TRBJ2-3 few TRBV5-8 -
CASRRGGLAGETQYF TGTGCCAGCCGGCGGGGGGGGCTAGCGGGAGAGACCCAGTACTTC TRBJ2-5 - TRBV7-2 TRBD2